This T cell receptor beta chain was sequenced during a study of patients and donors after allogeneic stem cell transplantation. TCRdb re-analysed the RT-PCR reads in MiXCR, keeping a single row per CDR3 protein. This sample has some 880,000 distinct CDR3 sequences, with about 20% found just once. Germline V lookup: CDR1 LGHNA, CDR2 YSLEER. The CDR3 spans 16 residues. The trim removed 1 base at V and 4 bases at J, leaving 4 bases unmatched. This clonotype was detected only a few times. The chain combines TRBV4-3 with TRBJ2-1; 10 bases match TRBD1. This TCR was recovered from a human donor who was either an allogeneic HSCT recipient or a stem cell or donor lymphocyte infusion donor (not recorded which). It is not recorded whose cells these are; they may come from a transplant donor. Specimen: blood, either unsorted or a sorted T cell fraction (not recorded which). CDR3 DNA sequence: TGCGCCAGCAGCCAAGCGGACAGGGGGATTTACAATGAGCAGTTCTTC. This translates into CASSQADRGIYNEQFF.